A single sample is the source of the 10 T cell receptor beta chains below, sequenced in a study of blood T cell repertoires in COVID-19. Only in-frame clones appear in the TCRdb table, and some are missing; sequencing was by immunoSEQ multiplex PCR. Of over 30,000 clones listed, roughly four fifths are singletons. Sequencing was done on a sample of peripheral blood. All receptors come from a man older than 75 with active or convalescent COVID-19.

The CDR3 loop reads CASSEGYMNTEAFF. CDR3 nucleotide sequence: TGTGCCAGCAGTGAAGGGTACATGAACACTGAAGCTTTCTTT. The chain links TRBV6-1 to TRBJ1-1; D is uncertain. Between the trimmed V and J ends, which lost 1 base and 0 bases, there was a span of 6 bases. From germline, CDR1 is MNHNS and CDR2 SASEGT. The CDR3 length is 14 residues.

The chain recombines TRBV27 with TRBJ1-4; TRBD1 agrees at 7 bases. CDR1 is MNHEY, CDR2 SMNVEV, per germline (reference sequence). This CDR3 contains 14 residues. V lost 7 bases and J lost 8; bases outside the gene matches: 10. The CDR3 reads CASTGSRGSEKLFF. CDR3 nucleotide sequence: TGTGCCAGCACCGGGTCCAGGGGGTCGGAAAAACTGTTTTTT.

This chain joins TRBV11-3 and TRBJ2-5; 13 positions agree with TRBD2. CDR3 size: 17 residues. Germline V gene sequence: CDR1 SGHNT, CDR2 YENEEA. Unmatched junction bases numbered 11, after V lost 5 bases and J lost 5 bases. CDR3 amino acids: CASSGELAGGPGETQYF. CDR3 nucleotides: TGTGCCAGCAGCGGCGAACTAGCGGGAGGGCCCGGTGAGACCCAGTACTTC.

The rearrangement joins TRBV2 to TRBJ2-1; 15 bases are a match to TRBD2. Germline V gives CDR1 SNHLY, CDR2 FYNNEI. This CDR3 spans 16 amino acids. The junction had 11 bases not matched to a gene; V was cut back by 6 bases and J by 11 bases. The CDR3 nucleotides read TGTGCCAGCAGCCTAGGGACTAGCGGGAGGAGGGGTCAGCAGTTCTTC. Amino acids: CASSLGTSGRRGQQFF. The whole variable domain, filled in from reference TRBV2 and TRBJ2-1, reads EPEVTQTPSHQVTQMGQEVILRCVPISNHLYFYWYRQILGQKVEFLVSFYNNEISEKSEIFDDQFSVERPDGSNFTLKIRSTKLEDSAMYFCASSLGTSGRRGQQFFGPGTRLTVL.

The chain combines TRBV15 with TRBJ1-4, with a tentative D call TRBD1 (6 bases). With 0 bases removed from V and 14 bases from J, the gap between germline ends came to 10 bases. CDR3 length equals 12 residues. Germline V gene data show CDR1 as LNHNV and CDR2 as YYDKDF (reference sequence). The CDR3 protein is CATSRDHRVLFF. In DNA, the CDR3 is TGTGCCACCAGCAGAGATCACAGGGTCCTGTTTTTT.

Only one count was recorded for this clone. This chain connects TRBV7-2 to TRBJ2-7; 8 bases agree with TRBD2. Germline trimming cut 5 bases from V and 6 bases from J; bases unmatched to any gene: 9. Germline V gene lookup returns CDR1 SGHTA and CDR2 FQGNSA. The CDR3 sequence is 14 residues long. The CDR3 DNA sequence: TGTGCCAGCAGCCCTGGCCTAGCGGGTTCCGAGCAGTACTTC. Translated: CASSPGLAGSEQYF. The full variable domain, in which reference TRBV7-2 and TRBJ2-7 provide the parts outside the CDR3, is GAGVSQSPSNKVTEKGKDVELRCDPISGHTALYWYRQSLGQGLEFLIYFQGNSAPDKSGLPSDRFSAERTGGSVSTLTIQRTQQEDSAVYLCASSPGLAGSEQYFGPGTRLTVT.

This clone was seen a few times. The chain couples TRBV11-3 to TRBJ2-1, with D possibly matching TRBD2 (6 bases). This CDR3 comprises 15 residues. Germline CDR1 reads SGHNT; CDR2 reads YENEEA. Between the trimmed V and J ends, which lost 3 bases and 1 base, there was a span of 10 bases. The chain's CDR3 is CASSFAGSSYNEQFF. For the CDR3, the DNA is TGTGCCAGCAGCTTTGCGGGGAGTTCCTACAATGAGCAGTTCTTC.

Here the CDR3 reads CASSPPQNYGYTF. CDR3 DNA: TGTGCCAGCAGCCCGCCTCAGAACTATGGCTACACCTTC. V and J are TRBV7-2 and TRBJ1-2; no clear D. Per germline, CDR1 SGHTA and CDR2 FQGNSA. Trimming pared 5 bases from V and 2 bases from J, leaving 9 bases between. The CDR3 is 13 amino acids. The full variable domain, rest sourced from reference TRBV7-2 and TRBJ1-2, is GAGVSQSPSNKVTEKGKDVELRCDPISGHTALYWYRQSLGQGLEFLIYFQGNSAPDKSGLPSDRFSAERTGGSVSTLTIQRTQQEDSAVYLCASSPPQNYGYTFGSGTRLTVV.

The chain employs TRBV7-8 and TRBJ2-2; 10 bases agree with TRBD1. Trimming took 3 bases from V and 5 from J; bases not matched to a gene: 3. Germline V gene lookup returns CDR1 SGHVS and CDR2 FQNEAQ. This CDR3 spans 15 amino acids. CDR3 DNA sequence: TGTGCCAGCAGCTTCGGGACAGGGGAGACCGGGGAGCTGTTTTTT. Translated: CASSFGTGETGELFF.

V gene TRBV25-1 combines with J gene TRBJ2-7, with 15 bases identical to TRBD2. CDR3 length equals 15 residues. CDR1 MGHDK and CDR2 SYGVNS come from the germline V gene. The trim removed 3 bases at V and 6 bases at J, leaving 3 bases unmatched. The CDR3 DNA is TGTGCCAGCAGTGACATGGGACTAGCGGGAGGCGAGCAGTACTTC. Its translation: CASSDMGLAGGEQYF.